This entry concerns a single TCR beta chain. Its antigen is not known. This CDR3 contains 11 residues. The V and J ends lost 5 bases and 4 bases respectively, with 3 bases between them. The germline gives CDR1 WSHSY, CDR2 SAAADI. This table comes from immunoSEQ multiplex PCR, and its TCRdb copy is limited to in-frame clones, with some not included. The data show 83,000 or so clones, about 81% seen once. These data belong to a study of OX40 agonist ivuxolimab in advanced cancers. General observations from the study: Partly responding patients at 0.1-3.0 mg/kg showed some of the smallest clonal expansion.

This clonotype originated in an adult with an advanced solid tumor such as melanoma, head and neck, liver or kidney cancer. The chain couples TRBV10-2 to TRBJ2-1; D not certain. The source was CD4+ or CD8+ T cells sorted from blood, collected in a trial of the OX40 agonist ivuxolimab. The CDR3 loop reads CASSFYNEQFF. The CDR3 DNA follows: TGCGCCAGCAGTTTTTACAATGAGCAGTTCTTC.